The 3 T cell receptor beta chains below were found in one sample sequenced in a study of T cell responses to AZD1222 COVID-19 vaccine. Only in-frame clones appear in the TCRdb table, and some are missing; sequencing was by immunoSEQ multiplex PCR. The sample shows 100,000 to 150,000 clones, about 88% of them seen only once. This specimen was peripheral blood, taken 28 days after the second AZD1222 dose. Receptor source: an adult who received the AZD1222 COVID-19 vaccine.

This clone has more than one count but fewer than ten. The chain recombines TRBV3-1 (or the pseudogene TRBV3-2) with TRBJ2-4; 8 bases map to TRBD2. Looked up from germline, CDR1 is LGHDT and CDR2 is YNNKEL (reference sequence). The CDR3 is 15 residues long. The trim removed 6 bases at V and 2 bases at J, leaving 6 bases unmatched. The CDR3 sequence is CASRPGGATKNIQYF. CDR3 in DNA: TGTGCCAGCAGACCCGGGGGGGCCACCAAAAACATTCAGTACTTC.

The chain couples TRBV6-5 to TRBJ1-2; D is undetermined. Germline CDR1 MNHEY, CDR2 SVGAGI. Trimming left V 0 bases short and J 4 bases short, with 6 bases between. The CDR3 is 13 residues long. This chain's CDR3 is CASSYSTAYGYTF. CDR3 coding DNA: TGTGCCAGCAGTTACTCGACGGCCTATGGCTACACCTTC.

The gene calls are TRBV29-1 and TRBJ1-1, with 7 bases fitting TRBD1. This CDR3 contains 12 residues. Looked up from germline, CDR1 is SQVTM and CDR2 is ANQGSEA. Trimming cost V 4 bases and J 6 bases; bases outside gene matches: 5. In DNA, the CDR3 is TGCAGCGTTGGTGAGGGGGCGGCTGAAGCTTTCTTT. Protein product: CSVGEGAAEAFF.